The 29 T cell receptor beta chains below were found in one sample sequenced in a study of CD8+ T cells in alopecia areata. The treatment: oral pan-JAK inhibitor, 5-10 mg twice daily. It was cDNA, reverse transcribed from extracted RNA, that served as the sequencing template. Measured with immunoSEQ multiplex PCR; TCRdb has only the in-frame clones, and not every one. The sample has approximately 42,000 clones; less than 70% are singletons. Specimen: CD8+ T cells sorted from blood, collected at week 4, from a patient treated with tofacitinib. The source is a human donor with alopecia areata.

The rearrangement joins TRBV29-1 to TRBJ2-2; D gene unclear. Trimming left V 1 base short and J 6 bases short, with 0 bases between. The length of the CDR3 is 10 residues. Germline values: CDR1 SQVTM, CDR2 ANQGSEA. DNA for the CDR3: TGCAGCGTTGAAGCCGGGGAGCTGTTTTTT. As protein: CSVEAGELFF.

V gene TRBV6-5 combines with J gene TRBJ2-1; 11 bases are a match to TRBD2. CDR3 length: 15 amino acids. Germline lookup yields CDR1 MNHEY and CDR2 SVGAGI. V shed 4 bases, J shed 4 bases, and the junction held 3 bases outside the gene matches. The CDR3 region is CASSSSGGTYNEQFF. CDR3 in DNA: TGTGCCAGCAGTTCTAGCGGGGGGACTTACAATGAGCAGTTCTTC.

The CDR3 sequence: CASSLTVYEQYF. The CDR3 bases are TGTGCCAGCAGTTTAACCGTCTACGAGCAGTACTTC. The chain uses TRBV28 and TRBJ2-7; D remains unclear. The germline CDR1 and CDR2 sequences are MDHEN and SYDVKM. The CDR3 is 12 residues long. The V gene lost 2 bases and the J gene lost 3 bases, with 5 bases spanning the gap.

This clone was seen a handful of times. The chain recombines TRBV27 with TRBJ2-7; the D gene is possibly TRBD1 (6 bases). V shed 5 bases and J shed 3 bases, with 14 bases lying between them. The germline CDR1 and CDR2 sequences are MNHEY and SMNVEV (reference sequence). The CDR3 totals 14 residues. CDR3 loop: CASSATGGGYEQYF. The DNA of the CDR3 is TGTGCCAGCAGTGCGACAGGTGGAGGCTACGAGCAGTACTTC.

The chain couples TRBV25-1 to TRBJ1-2; D not certain. The CDR3 has 12 amino acids. The germline CDR1 and CDR2 sequences are MGHDK and SYGVNS. V dropped 6 bases and J dropped 8 bases, with 13 bases sitting between them. CDR3 residues: CASRVGSFGYTF. The CDR3 DNA is TGTGCCAGCAGGGTTGGGTCGTTCGGCTACACCTTC.

The chain couples TRBV7-2 to TRBJ2-7, with D possibly TRBD2 on 6 matching bases. Trimming cost V 7 bases and J 7 bases, with 17 bases left between them. CDR1 is SGHTA and CDR2 is FQGNSA in the germline V gene. The CDR3 has 13 amino acids. The CDR3 loop is CASTLVGGGEQYF. DNA of the CDR3: TGTGCCAGCACCCTGGTCGGGGGAGGAGAGCAGTACTTC. The variable domain in full, completed from reference TRBV7-2 and TRBJ2-7, reads GAGVSQSPSNKVTEKGKDVELRCDPISGHTALYWYRQSLGQGLEFLIYFQGNSAPDKSGLPSDRFSAERTGGSVSTLTIQRTQQEDSAVYLCASTLVGGGEQYFGPGTRLTVT.

The chain uses TRBV5-1 and TRBJ2-2; D is perhaps TRBD1 (5 bases). The V and J ends lost 2 bases and 7 bases respectively, with 9 bases between them. Germline assignment: CDR1 SGHRS and CDR2 YFSETQ. The CDR3 is 13 amino acids. CDR3 coding DNA: TGCGCCAGCAGCTTTAGGGGAATCGGGGAGCTGTTTTTT. This codes for CASSFRGIGELFF. Variable domain in full (rest from reference TRBV5-1 and TRBJ2-2): KAGVTQTPRYLIKTRGQQVTLSCSPISGHRSVSWYQQTPGQGLQFLFEYFSETQRNKGNFPGRFSGRQFSNSRSEMNVSTLELGDSALYLCASSFRGIGELFFGEGSRLTVL.

This clone was counted between two and nine times. The genes are TRBV10-3 and TRBJ2-2, with D possibly TRBD2 on 5 matching bases. The CDR3 consists of 13 residues. CDR1 is ENHRY and CDR2 is SYGVKD in the germline V gene. The V and J ends lost 2 bases and 5 bases respectively, with 6 bases between them. CDR3: CAISERTTGELFF. CDR3 DNA: TGTGCCATCAGTGAGCGGACTACCGGGGAGCTGTTTTTT.

The V and J genes are TRBV29-1 and TRBJ2-1, with TRBD2 matching over 10 bases. CDR1 and CDR2 from the germline V gene are SQVTM and ANQGSEA. V was clipped by 3 bases and J by 4 bases; unmatched bases: 12. The CDR3 runs 17 residues. In DNA, the CDR3 is TGCAGCGTTGAGGGGCTAGCGGGGGCGAAAGCTTACAATGAGCAGTTCTTC. Translated: CSVEGLAGAKAYNEQFF.

A single count supports this clone. The chain links TRBV29-1 to TRBJ2-7; 8 bases are shared with TRBD1. Germline trimming cut 5 bases from V and 7 bases from J; bases unmatched to any gene: 7. The CDR3 is 12 amino acids. Germline V gene lookup returns CDR1 SQVTM and CDR2 ANQGSEA. CDR3 protein: CSVIQGEGEQYF. In DNA form, the CDR3 reads TGCAGCGTTATACAGGGGGAAGGGGAGCAGTACTTC.

The chain has TRBV6-6 and TRBJ2-7; unclear D gene. The CDR3 runs to 12 residues. Trimming took 6 bases from V and 2 from J, leaving 8 bases between them. CDR1 and CDR2 (germline): MNHNY, SVGAGI (reference sequence). CDR3 residues: CASRTAAYEQYF. CDR3 nucleotides: TGTGCCAGCAGAACCGCCGCCTACGAGCAGTACTTC.

This chain connects TRBV14 to TRBJ1-1; D is unresolved. The length of the CDR3 is 12 residues. The germline V and J ends were trimmed by 4 bases and 10 bases, with 13 bases remaining between them. From germline, CDR1 is SGHDN and CDR2 FVKESK. The CDR3 DNA reads TGTGCCAGCAGCCCCTATGGTACGAGAGCTTTCTTT. It specifies CASSPYGTRAFF.

This rearrangement joins TRBV5-6 to TRBJ2-5; perhaps TRBD2 as D (5 bases). The CDR3 totals 14 residues. Trimming removed 2 bases at V and 3 bases at J, with 11 bases between. Germline V lookup: CDR1 SGHDT, CDR2 YYEEEE. Written as DNA, the CDR3 is TGTGCCAGCAGCTTTCGTCGGAGGAAAGAGACCCAGTACTTC. Translating it yields CASSFRRRKETQYF.

The chain uses TRBV13 and TRBJ1-2, with 8 bases matching TRBD1. After removal of 5 bases from V and 6 bases from J, the junction contained 14 bases not matched to a gene. The CDR3 loop spans 16 amino acids. The germline V gene has CDR1 PRHDT and CDR2 FYEKMQ (reference sequence). CDR3: CASSPGQGMTENGYTF. CDR3 nucleotide sequence: TGTGCCAGCAGCCCCGGACAGGGAATGACAGAGAATGGCTACACCTTC.

The chain links TRBV29-1 to TRBJ1-2, with TRBD1 as a possible D gene (6 bases). This CDR3 spans 12 amino acids. Trimming shortened V by 2 bases and J by 8 bases, and 12 bases separated the two germline ends. Germline lookup yields CDR1 SQVTM and CDR2 ANQGSEA. The CDR3 DNA sequence: TGCAGCGTTGAATCAGGGGACGGCGGCTACACCTTC. This translates into CSVESGDGGYTF.

This clone came up a few times. The chain uses TRBV7-9 and TRBJ2-3; D is perhaps TRBD1 (5 bases). The CDR3 loop spans 16 amino acids. The germline V gene has CDR1 SEHNR and CDR2 FQNEAQ (reference sequence). With 0 bases removed from V and 0 bases from J, the gap between germline ends came to 10 bases. This CDR3 reads CASSLAGPTSTDTQYF. CDR3 nucleotide sequence: TGTGCCAGCAGCTTAGCGGGGCCCACTAGCACAGATACGCAGTATTTT.

The chain couples TRBV25-1 to TRBJ1-2; weak D call: TRBD1 (5 bases). Germline lookup yields CDR1 MGHDK and CDR2 SYGVNS. Deletions cut 4 bases from V and 0 bases from J, with 9 bases between. The CDR3 has 14 residues. This CDR3 is CASSAQVANYGYTF. As DNA, the CDR3 is TGTGCCAGCAGTGCACAGGTAGCTAACTATGGCTACACCTTC.

This sequence joins TRBV5-6 and TRBJ2-5; D is undetermined. Trimming took off 0 bases at V and 4 bases at J, with 13 bases between the two ends. The germline V gene has CDR1 SGHDT and CDR2 YYEEEE. The length of the CDR3 is 15 residues. DNA for the CDR3: TGTGCCAGCAGCTTGGGCGGACGGTTGGGAGAGACCCAGTACTTC. Translating gives CASSLGGRLGETQYF.

This chain links TRBV2 with TRBJ1-3; D call uncertain. This CDR3 comprises 14 residues. The V end lost 4 bases, the J end lost 4 bases, and 11 bases lay between the germline ends. CDR1 is SNHLY and CDR2 is FYNNEI in the germline V gene. CDR3 DNA: TGTGCCAGCAGTGGAAGCGCGGCCGGAAACACCATATATTTT. Protein: CASSGSAAGNTIYF.

This rearrangement joins TRBV11-2 to TRBJ2-6; D possibly uses TRBD1 or TRBD2 (5 bases each). The CDR3 consists of 15 residues. Germline V lookup: CDR1 SGHAT, CDR2 FQNNGV. The V gene lost 3 bases and the J gene lost 0 bases, with 6 bases spanning the gap. The CDR3 loop reads CASSLRGSGANVLTF. CDR3 DNA: TGTGCCAGCAGCTTGAGGGGCTCTGGGGCCAACGTCCTGACTTTC.

V usage is TRBV9 and J usage is TRBJ2-4; D remains unclear. The ends were cut back, 3 bases at V and 4 bases at J, with 5 bases in the middle. Germline lookup yields CDR1 SGDLS and CDR2 YYNGEE. The CDR3 is 12 amino acids. In DNA, the CDR3 is TGTGCCAGCAGCGACGAGAAAAACATTCAGTACTTC. This encodes CASSDEKNIQYF.

The CDR3 DNA reads TGTGCCACCCGGAGCTCCTATAATTCACCCCTCCACTTT. Translated, it gives CATRSSYNSPLHF. V usage is TRBV16 and J usage is TRBJ1-6; D gene unclear. The CDR3 is 13 amino acids. Trimming left V 10 bases short and J 0 bases short, with 7 bases between. In germline, CDR1 is KGHSY, CDR2 FQNENV.

Remarks on this clone: Other DNA sequences in this sample translate to the same CDR3. The CDR3 loop is CAWSVTGELFF. The CDR3 region has the DNA TGTGCCTGGAGTGTTACCGGGGAGCTGTTTTTT. V and J are TRBV30 and TRBJ2-2, with D unclear. V lost 0 bases, J lost 5 bases, and 1 base lay in between. The CDR3 has 11 amino acids. Germline-derived CDR1 and CDR2 are GTSNPN and SVGIG (reference sequence).

This clone was counted a single time. The J gene is TRBJ2-7, the V gene TRBV7-9, with D perhaps matching TRBD1 or TRBD2 (6 bases each). The germline V gene has CDR1 SEHNR and CDR2 FQNEAQ (reference sequence). CDR3 length equals 15 residues. Trimming took off 1 base at V and 7 bases at J, with 17 bases between the two ends. In DNA, the CDR3 is TGTGCCAGCAGCTTAGGGGGACACCCCGCGGGGGAGCAGTACTTC. This encodes CASSLGGHPAGEQYF. Full variable domain (rest looked up from reference TRBV7-9 and TRBJ2-7): DTGVSQNPRHKITKRGQNVTFRCDPISEHNRLYWYRQTLGQGPEFLTYFQNEAQLEKSRLLSDRFSAERPKGSFSTLEIQRTEQGDSAMYLCASSLGGHPAGEQYFGPGTRLTVT.

This chain links TRBV29-1 with TRBJ2-7, with TRBD1 matching over 9 bases. After removal of 0 bases from V and 5 bases from J, the junction contained 8 bases not matched to a gene. The CDR3 sequence is 15 residues long. Germline CDR1 reads SQVTM; CDR2 reads ANQGSEA. The CDR3 region has the DNA TGCAGCGTTGAAGATCTCGGGACAGGGTTTAACGAGCAGTACTTC. It encodes CSVEDLGTGFNEQYF.

The chain joins TRBV29-1 to TRBJ2-1; unclear D gene. Trimming took off 3 bases at V and 7 bases at J, with 10 bases between the two ends. The germline V gene encodes CDR1 SQVTM and CDR2 ANQGSEA. This CDR3 has 12 residues. The CDR3 DNA sequence: TGCAGCGTTGACTCGGGCCGTAATGAGCAGTTCTTC. This encodes CSVDSGRNEQFF.

The J gene is TRBJ2-7, the V gene TRBV2, with D hard to call. V lost 4 bases and J lost 3, with 16 bases in between. The CDR3 is made up of 15 amino acids. Germline V CDR1 and CDR2: SNHLY, FYNNEI. The CDR3 bases are TGTGCCAGCAGTGCGGGCCCGACTCGTAACTACGAGCAGTACTTC. Translation: CASSAGPTRNYEQYF.

This clone was observed many times. The V gene is TRBV7-6, the J gene TRBJ1-1, with 7 bases matching TRBD1. Germline lookup yields CDR1 SGHVS and CDR2 FNYEAQ. The J segment lost 5 bases and the V segment lost 6 bases, leaving 6 bases of the junction unmatched. The CDR3 sequence is 13 residues long. The CDR3 here is CASSQQGTTEAFF. The CDR3 DNA follows: TGTGCCAGCAGTCAACAGGGGACGACTGAAGCTTTCTTT.

This clone was seen once. The rearrangement links TRBV30 to TRBJ2-5; 9 nucleotides agree with TRBD1. The CDR3 consists of 15 residues. Germline values: CDR1 GTSNPN, CDR2 SVGIG (reference sequence). V shed 6 bases and J 3 bases; nucleotides not matched to a gene: 11. The CDR3 DNA reads TGTGCCTGTTCAGACAGGGGGAATGGGAAAGAGACCCAGTACTTC. It is translated as CACSDRGNGKETQYF. The whole variable domain, remainder taken from reference TRBV30 and TRBJ2-5, is SQTIHQWPATLVQPVGSPLSLECTVEGTSNPNLYWYRQAAGRGLQLLFYSVGIGQISSEVPQNLSASRPQDRQFILSSKKLLLSDSGFYLCACSDRGNGKETQYFGPGTRLLVL.